What follows are 5 T cell receptor beta chains derived from one specimen sequenced in a study of T cell responses to AZD1222 COVID-19 vaccine. Clones were read by immunoSEQ multiplex PCR, and TCRdb kept only the in-frame ones, dropping some. The data show over 120,000 clones, more than 85% seen once. The sequencing here drew on peripheral blood, taken on day 0 of AZD1222 vaccination. These receptors were obtained from an adult in good health.

The chain links TRBV19 to TRBJ1-1; a weak D match, TRBD1 (6 bases). The germline CDR1 and CDR2 sequences are LNHDA and SQIVND (reference sequence). Trimming left V 5 bases short and J 5 bases short, with 24 bases between. CDR3 length: 17 residues. This chain's CDR3 is CASSPPPGRGRITEAFF. The CDR3 nucleotides read TGTGCCAGTAGTCCCCCCCCGGGGAGGGGGAGAATAACTGAAGCTTTCTTT.

The chain uses TRBV19 and TRBJ1-1; D uncertain. The CDR3 sequence is 13 residues long. The V end lost 3 bases, the J end lost 0 bases, and 5 bases lay between the germline ends. Germline V gene sequence: CDR1 LNHDA, CDR2 SQIVND (reference sequence). The CDR3 nucleotides are TGTGCCAGTAGTATCAAAGTGAACACTGAAGCTTTCTTT. The encoded protein is CASSIKVNTEAFF.

This chain joins TRBV7-2 and TRBJ2-2; D unclear. V was trimmed by 3 bases and J by 4 bases, leaving 9 bases between them. This CDR3 contains 14 residues. Germline CDR1 and CDR2: SGHTA and FQGNSA. The CDR3 DNA is TGTGCCAGCAGCTTTGGGGTACCCACCGGGGAGCTGTTTTTT. Protein product: CASSFGVPTGELFF.

The J gene is TRBJ2-7, the V gene TRBV6-5; 8 bases map to TRBD2. The CDR3 contains 14 residues. Trimming removed 6 bases from V and 5 bases from J; junction bases left unmatched: 9. Per germline, CDR1 MNHEY and CDR2 SVGAGI. Here the CDR3 DNA reads TGTGCCAGCAGCCGCCGCCGGGGGGGCCACGAGCAGTACTTC. As protein: CASSRRRGGHEQYF.

The rearrangement uses TRBV19 and TRBJ1-5; D is undetermined. The V and J ends lost 3 bases and 0 bases respectively, with 9 bases between them. Germline V gene data show CDR1 as LNHDA and CDR2 as SQIVND (reference sequence). CDR3 length equals 15 residues. The CDR3 protein is CASSMGRSSNQPQHF. CDR3 nucleotide sequence: TGTGCCAGTAGTATGGGGAGGTCTAGCAATCAGCCCCAGCATTTT.